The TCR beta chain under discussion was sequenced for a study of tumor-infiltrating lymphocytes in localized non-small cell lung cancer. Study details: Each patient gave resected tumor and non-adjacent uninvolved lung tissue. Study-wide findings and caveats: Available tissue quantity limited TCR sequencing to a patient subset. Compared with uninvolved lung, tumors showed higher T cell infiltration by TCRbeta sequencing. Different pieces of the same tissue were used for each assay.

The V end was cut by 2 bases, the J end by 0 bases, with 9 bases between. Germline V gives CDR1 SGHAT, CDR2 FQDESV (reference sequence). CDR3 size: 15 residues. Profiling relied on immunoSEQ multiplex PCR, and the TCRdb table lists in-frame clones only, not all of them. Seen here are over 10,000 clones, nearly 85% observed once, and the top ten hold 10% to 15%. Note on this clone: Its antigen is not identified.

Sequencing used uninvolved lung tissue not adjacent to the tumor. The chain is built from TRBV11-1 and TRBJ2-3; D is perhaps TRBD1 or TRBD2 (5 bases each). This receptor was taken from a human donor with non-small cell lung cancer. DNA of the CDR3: TGTGCCAGCAGCTTACAGGGACGAAGCACAGATACGCAGTATTTT. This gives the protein CASSLQGRSTDTQYF.